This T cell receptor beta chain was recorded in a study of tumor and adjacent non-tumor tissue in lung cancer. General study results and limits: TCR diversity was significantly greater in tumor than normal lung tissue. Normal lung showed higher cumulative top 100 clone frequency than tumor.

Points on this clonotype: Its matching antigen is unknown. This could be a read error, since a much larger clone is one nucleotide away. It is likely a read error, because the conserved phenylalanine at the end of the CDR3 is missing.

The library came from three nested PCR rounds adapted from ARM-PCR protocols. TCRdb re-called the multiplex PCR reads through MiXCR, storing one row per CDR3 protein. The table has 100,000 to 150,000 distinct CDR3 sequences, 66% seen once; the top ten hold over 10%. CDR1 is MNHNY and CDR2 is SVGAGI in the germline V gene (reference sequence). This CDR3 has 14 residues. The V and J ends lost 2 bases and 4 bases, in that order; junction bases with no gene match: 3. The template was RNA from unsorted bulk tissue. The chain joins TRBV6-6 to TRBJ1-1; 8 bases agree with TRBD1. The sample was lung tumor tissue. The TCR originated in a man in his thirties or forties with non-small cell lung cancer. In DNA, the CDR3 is TGTGCCAGCAGTTACGGAGACAGGGGCACTGAAGCTTTCTCT. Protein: CASSYGDRGTEAFS.